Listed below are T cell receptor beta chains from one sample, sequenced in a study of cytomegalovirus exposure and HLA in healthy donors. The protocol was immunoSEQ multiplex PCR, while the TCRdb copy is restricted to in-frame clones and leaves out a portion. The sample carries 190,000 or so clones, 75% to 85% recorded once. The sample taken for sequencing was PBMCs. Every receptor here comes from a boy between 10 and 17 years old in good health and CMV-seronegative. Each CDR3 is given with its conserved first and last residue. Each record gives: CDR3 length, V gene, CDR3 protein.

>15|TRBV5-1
CATRARSGKNYEQYF
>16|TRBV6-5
CASSYLYGTANTEAFF
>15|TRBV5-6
CASSFGQLKTYEQYF
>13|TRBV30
CAWRDRDSYEQYF
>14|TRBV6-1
CASSPDRGAPAQHF
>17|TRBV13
CASSLADRGPGDYGYTF
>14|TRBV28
CASRSDRGDYGYTF
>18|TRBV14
CASSQEWDAGATYNEQFF
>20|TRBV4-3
CASSQDMVLAGGPVTDTQYF
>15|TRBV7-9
CASSPSGGIWDEQFF
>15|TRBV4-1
CASSQERAVNTEAFF
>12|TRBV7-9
CSSSPGQTEAFF
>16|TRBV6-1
CASSEDWALGYYGYTF
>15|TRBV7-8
CAGSLDRGEYTEAFF
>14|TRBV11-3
CASSSPGGNYGYTF
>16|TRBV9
CASSVTGGGGTDTQYF
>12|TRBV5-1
CASSSQGANLHF
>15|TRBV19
CASSTSPGQTYEQYF
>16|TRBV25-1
CASTWADRGQIGELFF
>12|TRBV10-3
CAISDGEAGYTF
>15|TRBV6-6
CASRHYNSGANVLTF
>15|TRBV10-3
CAISSGQGPGNTIYF
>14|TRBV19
CASTEGHGTDTQYF
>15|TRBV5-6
CASSKGADSNQPQHF
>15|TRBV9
CASSVSGTGEETQYF
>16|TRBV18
CASSPIEDSENTEAFF
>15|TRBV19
CASSTIYDGLTEAFF
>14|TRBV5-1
CASSLSGSNYGYTF
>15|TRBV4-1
CASSQPGRPNYGYTF
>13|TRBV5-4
CASSLERVNEQFF
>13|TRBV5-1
CASSRGETYEQYF
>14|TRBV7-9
CASSSPWASYEQYF
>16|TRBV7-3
CASSRLAGDVTDTQYF
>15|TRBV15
CATSRDLGTAYEQYF
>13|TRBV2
CASLPGGNYGYTF
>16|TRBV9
CASSTQGNPSTDTQYF
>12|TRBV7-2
CASRWDRGEQYF
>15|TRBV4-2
CASSSEYGAKNIQYF
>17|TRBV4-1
CASSQRGRAGAKETQYF
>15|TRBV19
CASSISQDQNTEAFF
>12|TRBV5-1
CASSPRGWEQYF
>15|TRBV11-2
CASSSITGRGQPQHF
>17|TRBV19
CASSFQGQGEDTGELFF
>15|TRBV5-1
CASSLNLEAVYGYTF
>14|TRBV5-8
CASRRQAIDYGYTF
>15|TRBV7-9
CASSPSGGSNQPQHF
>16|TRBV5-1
CASSGGTSGSLYEQYF
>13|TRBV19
CASARANTGELFF
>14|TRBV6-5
CASSYSQGTTEAFF
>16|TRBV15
CATSTHRGGTMSEAFF
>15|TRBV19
CASSLRTGAYTEAFF
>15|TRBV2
CASSVLGLTNYGYTF
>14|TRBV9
CASSLQGGNQPQHF
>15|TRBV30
CAWSLRLAGAHEQFF
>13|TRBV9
CASSVGGPAEAFF
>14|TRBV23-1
CASSLTPEADTQYF
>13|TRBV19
CASRGQGANGYTF
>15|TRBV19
CASSSETSGIYEQYF
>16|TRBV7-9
CASSLILGARHFGYTF
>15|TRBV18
CASSPTGSNTGELFF